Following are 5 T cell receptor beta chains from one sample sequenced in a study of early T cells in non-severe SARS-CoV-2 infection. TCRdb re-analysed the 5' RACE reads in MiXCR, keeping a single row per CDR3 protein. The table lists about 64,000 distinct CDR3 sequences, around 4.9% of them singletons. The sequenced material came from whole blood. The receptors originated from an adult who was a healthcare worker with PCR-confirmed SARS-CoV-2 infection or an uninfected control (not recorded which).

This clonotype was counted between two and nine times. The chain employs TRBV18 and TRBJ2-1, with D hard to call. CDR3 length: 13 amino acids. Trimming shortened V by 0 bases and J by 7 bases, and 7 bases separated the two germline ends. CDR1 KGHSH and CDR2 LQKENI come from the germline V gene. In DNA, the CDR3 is TGTGCCAGCTCACCACCGACCAGAAATGAGCAGTTCTTC. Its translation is CASSPPTRNEQFF.

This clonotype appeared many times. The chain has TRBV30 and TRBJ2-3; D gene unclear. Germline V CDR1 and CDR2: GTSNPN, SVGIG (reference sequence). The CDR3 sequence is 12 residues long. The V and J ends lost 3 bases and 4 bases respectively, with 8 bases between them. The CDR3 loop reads CAWSLRSDTQYF. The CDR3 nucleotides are TGTGCCTGGAGCCTGAGATCAGATACGCAGTATTTT.

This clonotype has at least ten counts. CDR3 sequence: CASSRTGTSAFF. As DNA, the CDR3 is TGTGCCAGCAGTCGTACAGGGACGTCCGCTTTCTTT. The rearrangement uses TRBV7-2 and TRBJ1-1, with TRBD1 as a possible D gene (6 bases). Germline V lookup: CDR1 SGHTA, CDR2 FQGNSA. The CDR3 has 12 residues. V was pared by 6 bases and J by 11 bases, with 16 bases between. Combining the CDR3 with reference TRBV7-2 and TRBJ1-1 gives the whole variable domain GAGVSQSPSNKVTEKGKDVELRCDPISGHTALYWYRQSLGQGLEFLIYFQGNSAPDKSGLPSDRFSAERTGGSVSTLTIQRTQQEDSAVYLCASSRTGTSAFFGQGTRLTVV.

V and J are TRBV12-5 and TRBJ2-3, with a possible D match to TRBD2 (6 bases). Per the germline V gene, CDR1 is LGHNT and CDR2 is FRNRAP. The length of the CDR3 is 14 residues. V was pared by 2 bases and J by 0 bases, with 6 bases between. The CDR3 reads CASGLTSSTDTQYF. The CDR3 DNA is TGTGCTAGTGGTTTGACTAGCAGCACAGATACGCAGTATTTT.

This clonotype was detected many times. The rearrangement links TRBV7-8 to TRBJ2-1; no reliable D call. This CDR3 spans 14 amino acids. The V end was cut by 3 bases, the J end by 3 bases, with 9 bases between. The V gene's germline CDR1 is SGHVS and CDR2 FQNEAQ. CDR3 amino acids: CASSFSGFYNEQFF. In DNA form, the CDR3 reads TGTGCCAGCAGCTTCTCGGGTTTCTACAATGAGCAGTTCTTC.